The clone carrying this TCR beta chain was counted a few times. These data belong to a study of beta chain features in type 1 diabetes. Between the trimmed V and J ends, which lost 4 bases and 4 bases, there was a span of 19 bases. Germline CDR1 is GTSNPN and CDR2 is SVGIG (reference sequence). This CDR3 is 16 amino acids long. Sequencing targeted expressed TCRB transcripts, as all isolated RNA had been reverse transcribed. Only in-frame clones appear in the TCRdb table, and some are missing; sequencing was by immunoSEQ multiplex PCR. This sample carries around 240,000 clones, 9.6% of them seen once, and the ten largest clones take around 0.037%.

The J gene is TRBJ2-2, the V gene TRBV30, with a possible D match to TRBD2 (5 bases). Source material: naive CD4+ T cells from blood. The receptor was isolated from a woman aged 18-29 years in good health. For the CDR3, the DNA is TGTGCCTGGAATAAAAAATCCGGGATTACCACCGGGGAGCTGTTTTTT. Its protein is CAWNKKSGITTGELFF.